This entry is about one T cell receptor (beta chain). This clonotype has at least ten counts. Which antigen it targets is not known. It has no much larger one-base neighbor in the sample; base qualities were not kept. Preparation of the library involved multiplex PCR. The sequencer was an Illumina HiSeq 4000. To build TCR beta libraries, CDR3 regions were amplified by Arm-PCR using iRepertoire HTBI primers. Gel purification was performed on PCR products prior to sequencing. The original methods were these. A total of roughly 58 TRBV and some 13 TRBJ segments were identified across samples and were used for gene usage analysis of CDR3 amino acid clonotypes. COPE and FqMerger were used to merge filtered high-quality paired reads into contigs. Contigs were aligned with BLAST to IMGT TRBV, TRBD and TRBJ reference genes, and CDR3 was defined per IMGT. Any clonotype with a frequency above 0.1% was counted as a highly expanded clone. Repertoire diversity was measured by Shannon entropy, and V-J evenness by the Gini coefficient. A clonotype found in more than one individual was treated as public. Using fastp trimming at Q25 and MiXCR clonotype assembly, TCRdb reanalyzed the public sequencing data and kept in-frame beta chains. When rows share a CDR3 protein, they turn into one entry using the most common DNA and genes. The V and J calls were not made by the authors but by TCRdb's processing. The sample table shows 700,000 or so distinct CDR3 sequences, and 25% to 30% are seen once. The top ten hold around 42% of the sample.

This sample was included in a study of regulatory T cells in long-lasting Graves disease (dated by TCRdb to 2020 to 2022). Context from the whole study: Persistent Graves' disease was defined as antithyroid drug treatment for over 5 years with persistently positive TSH receptor autoantibodies. A total of some 33 samples were covered by TCR sequencing, comprising about 13 persistent and 20 newly diagnosed Graves' disease patients. Peripheral blood TCR sequencing and RNA sequencing compared persistent Graves' disease patients with newly diagnosed Graves' disease patients. The study was registered as a clinical trial and conducted in China. In the clinical cohort, patients with persistent Graves' disease had used antithyroid drugs for an average of approximately eleven years.

Beyond this particular receptor, the publication reports: The authors acknowledged the small sample size as a limitation that may reduce accuracy. Compared with newly diagnosed patients, patients with persistent Graves' disease had lower TCR Shannon entropy and fewer highly expanded clones, which suggests clonal expansion. Peripheral blood alone was examined, since thyroid tissue, which constituted the primary lesion, could not be accessed. A larger number of public clonotypes was shared among persistent patients (approximately 2,600) than among newly diagnosed patients (over 850). Only the TCR beta chain was sequenced and analyzed.

Reading the label with the study, this specimen's time point is: persistent/refractory GD, antithyroid drugs over 5 years with positive TRAb. RNA was extracted from PBMCs in TRIzol for both TCR sequencing and RNA sequencing. The diagnosis of Graves' disease followed American Thyroid Association guidelines. Patients for the study were recruited at an endocrinology department in Xi'an, China. Each patient gave approximately 9 milliliters of peripheral blood, collected in an EDTA anticoagulant tube. Ficoll Paque Plus density gradient separation was used to isolate PBMCs, and no additional T cell sorting was done. RNA quality was checked with an Agilent 2100 Bioanalyzer and agarose gel, and concentration with a NanoDrop 2000. Here the sequenced sample was peripheral blood mononuclear cells (PBMCs), taken when the disease was refractory, from a patient treated with antithyroid drugs. This sequence originates from a female donor with Graves disease.

For the CDR3, the sequence is CASSERGFRGDEQFF. The base sequence is TGTGCCAGCAGTGAGCGAGGGTTTCGCGGGGATGAGCAGTTCTTC. The rearrangement combines TRBV2 with TRBJ2-1, and the D gene may be TRBD2, 6 bases matching. V loses 3 bases of germline sequence and J loses 8 bases, and the interval between the two ends is 17 bases. Including cysteine and phenylalanine, the CDR3 has 15 amino acids. Only the CDR3 DNA is retained, 45 bases long and in frame from the first base. CDR1 SNHLY and CDR2 FYNNEI were looked up in the germline V gene.